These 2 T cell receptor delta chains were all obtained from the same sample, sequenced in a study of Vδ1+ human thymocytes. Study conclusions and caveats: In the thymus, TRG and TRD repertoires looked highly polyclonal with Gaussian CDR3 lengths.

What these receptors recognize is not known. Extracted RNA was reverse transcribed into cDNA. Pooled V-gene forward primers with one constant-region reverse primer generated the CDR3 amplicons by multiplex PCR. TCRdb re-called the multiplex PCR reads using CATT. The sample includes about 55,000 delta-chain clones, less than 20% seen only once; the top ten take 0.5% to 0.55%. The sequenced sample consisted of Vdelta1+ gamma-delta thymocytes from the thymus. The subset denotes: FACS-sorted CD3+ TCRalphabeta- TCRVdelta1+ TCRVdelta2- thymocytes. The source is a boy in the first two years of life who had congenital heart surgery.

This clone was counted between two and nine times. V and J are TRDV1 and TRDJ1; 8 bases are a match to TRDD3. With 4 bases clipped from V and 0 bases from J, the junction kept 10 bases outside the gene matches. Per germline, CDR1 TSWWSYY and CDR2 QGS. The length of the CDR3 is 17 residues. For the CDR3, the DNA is TGTGCTCTTGGGGTTTCTGGGGGACTTCGGTACACCGATAAACTCATCTTT. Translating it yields CALGVSGGLRYTDKLIF.

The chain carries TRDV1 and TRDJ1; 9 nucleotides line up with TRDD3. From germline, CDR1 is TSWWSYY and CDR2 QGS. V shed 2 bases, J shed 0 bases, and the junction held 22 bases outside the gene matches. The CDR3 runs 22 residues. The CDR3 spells CALGEGVASHAAGDTYTDKLIF. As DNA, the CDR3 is TGTGCTCTTGGGGAAGGAGTTGCTTCCCACGCAGCTGGGGATACGTACACCGATAAACTCATCTTT.